This record covers a single TCR beta chain. Its antigen is still unknown. The data belong to a study of PD-1 blockade in classical Hodgkin lymphoma. Regarding the study as a whole: Healthy donors reportedly exceeded newly diagnosed patients in baseline TCR diversity. The causes of the repertoire differences, possibly disease activity or prior therapy, remain undefined. Newly diagnosed patients had diversity similar to the baseline diversity of complete responders.

The CDR3 is made up of 17 amino acids. CDR1 SGHAT and CDR2 FQNNGV come from the germline V gene. Trimming stripped 3 bases from V and 0 bases from J, with 18 bases between. Exposure to brentuximab vedotin varied, and each patient had relapsed following autologous stem cell transplantation. Libraries were prepared by immunoSEQ multiplex PCR; TCRdb keeps only in-frame clonotypes and omits some of them. In the table there are 120,000 to 150,000 clones, under 85% of which are singletons. The chain couples TRBV11-2 to TRBJ2-7, with D hard to call. The source was peripheral blood mononuclear cells (PBMCs), collected before the second cycle of nivolumab. The TCR comes from a human donor with classical Hodgkin lymphoma. The CDR3 DNA reads TGTGCCAGCAGCTTCTCAGCTTCTTTACTGGGCTCCTACGAGCAGTACTTC. Its protein product is CASSFSASLLGSYEQYF.